A single T cell receptor (beta chain) is shown here with its context. Its antigen is not identified. The data were produced by immunoSEQ multiplex PCR, yet TCRdb's version contains in-frame clones alone and is incomplete. The table includes some 240,000 clones, approximately 86% detected once. This entry is derived from a study of cytomegalovirus exposure and HLA in healthy donors. General study points: It was 164 TCR beta chains that were listed as cytomegalovirus-associated.

Looked up from germline, CDR1 is SGDLS and CDR2 is YYNGEE. V lost 4 bases to trimming and J lost 2 bases; unmatched junction nucleotides: 5. This CDR3 has 14 residues. This chain joins TRBV9 and TRBJ2-7; 8 nucleotides agree with TRBD1. This TCR came from a woman aged 25 to 45 in good health and CMV-seropositive. Sample: PBMCs. The CDR3 reads CASSPRDRTYEQYF. CDR3 DNA sequence: TGTGCCAGCAGCCCCCGGGACAGGACCTACGAGCAGTACTTC.